The sequence of this T cell receptor (beta chain) was determined in a study of shared T cell receptors in the human thymus. CDR3 length: 20 amino acids. CDR1 is ENHRY and CDR2 is SYGVKD in the germline V gene. Losses at the gene ends were 6 bases for V and 1 base for J; bases not matched to a gene: 12. Here immunoSEQ multiplex PCR was the method, and the copy in TCRdb shows in-frame clones only, minus some. The sample holds approximately 400,000 clones, 85% to 95% seen once. This TCR was sampled from a human donor. The source material was thymocytes. V and J are TRBV10-3 and TRBJ2-1, with TRBD2 identical over 16 bases. CDR3 in DNA: TGTGCCATCAGGAACGGAGGGACTAGCGGGAGGGCCCGGTCCTACAATGAGCAGTTCTTC. It specifies CAIRNGGTSGRARSYNEQFF.